What follows describes a single TCR beta chain. The antigen is unknown. One end of the junction fails to match germline, which may point to a read error. Sequencing used immunoSEQ multiplex PCR; TCRdb keeps in-frame clones, though not all of them. The repertoire holds about 120,000 clones, with roughly 95% as singletons. The CDR3 has 14 amino acids. CDR1 is SGDLS and CDR2 is YYNGEE in the germline V gene. A roughly 120-subject validation cohort, separate from the approximately 670-subject first cohort, supplied the donors. This sample is part of a study of cytomegalovirus exposure and HLA in healthy donors. Study conclusions and caveats: Subsequent analysis revealed that first-cohort TCR clusters tended to co-occur in the 120 or so validation repertoires. Cytomegalovirus status, reportedly, was diagnosed with high specificity and sensitivity by the classifier.

Sequencing was carried out using PBMCs. This chain links TRBV9 with TRBJ2-5, with D possibly TRBD2 on 6 matching bases. This sequence was found in a man between 18 and 35 years old in good health and CMV-seronegative. CDR3 in amino acids: CASSSSGRTETHYF. Written as DNA, the CDR3 is TGTGCCAGCAGCTCCTCGGGGAGGACGGAGACCCATTACTTC.